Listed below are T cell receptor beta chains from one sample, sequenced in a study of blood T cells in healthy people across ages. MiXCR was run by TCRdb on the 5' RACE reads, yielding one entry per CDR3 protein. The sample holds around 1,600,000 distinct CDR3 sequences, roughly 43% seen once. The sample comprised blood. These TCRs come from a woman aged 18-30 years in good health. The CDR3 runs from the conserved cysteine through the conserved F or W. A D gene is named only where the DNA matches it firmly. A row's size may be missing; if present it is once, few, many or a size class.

CDR3nt: TGTGCCAGCAGCTTAACGGCCCTAACTAATGAAAAACTGTTTTTT
CDR3aa: CASSLTALTNEKLFF
v_gene: TRBV7-2
j_gene: TRBJ1-4
d_gene: .
abundance: few

CDR3nt: TGTGCCAGCAGCGTCCCCCGTAGCGGAAAGAATTACAATGAGCAGTTCTTC
CDR3aa: CASSVPRSGKNYNEQFF
v_gene: TRBV9
j_gene: TRBJ2-1
d_gene: .
abundance: .

CDR3nt: TGTGCCAGCAGAGATAGCGGGAGGGTCCAAGAGACCCAGTACTTC
CDR3aa: CASRDSGRVQETQYF
v_gene: TRBV6-6
j_gene: TRBJ2-5
d_gene: TRBD2
abundance: .

CDR3nt: TGTGCCAGCAGCAGGAGGGCTAGCGGGGGGGGATACAATGAGCAGTTCTTC
CDR3aa: CASSRRASGGGYNEQFF
v_gene: TRBV9
j_gene: TRBJ2-1
d_gene: TRBD2
abundance: .

CDR3nt: TGTGCCAGCAGTTTGGCTAGCGGGAGTGAGACCCAGTACTTC
CDR3aa: CASSLASGSETQYF
v_gene: TRBV28
j_gene: TRBJ2-5
d_gene: TRBD2
abundance: .

CDR3nt: TGTGCCAGTTTAGGAGGGGCTACGTACGAGCAGTACTTC
CDR3aa: CASLGGATYEQYF
v_gene: TRBV27
j_gene: TRBJ2-7
d_gene: .
abundance: few

CDR3nt: TGTGCCATCAGGGCCCCCTCTTGGGACAGGGGGCCCAATGAGCAGTTCTTC
CDR3aa: CAIRAPSWDRGPNEQFF
v_gene: TRBV10-3
j_gene: TRBJ2-1
d_gene: TRBD1
abundance: .

CDR3nt: TGTGCCACCAGCAGAGATCGGTACAATGAGCAGTTCTTC
CDR3aa: CATSRDRYNEQFF
v_gene: TRBV15
j_gene: TRBJ2-1
d_gene: .
abundance: .

CDR3nt: TGCAGTGCCCAGGACTGGGAAGATACGCAGTATTTT
CDR3aa: CSAQDWEDTQYF
v_gene: TRBV20-1
j_gene: TRBJ2-3
d_gene: .
abundance: many

CDR3nt: TGTGCCAGCAGCTCGTCATTAGGGGGGACTAGCGGAAAAACAGATACGCAGTATTTT
CDR3aa: CASSSSLGGTSGKTDTQYF
v_gene: TRBV7-9
j_gene: TRBJ2-3
d_gene: TRBD2
abundance: .

CDR3nt: TGTGCCAGCAGTTTATTTCCGGGAGGGCCGAACGAGCAGTACTTC
CDR3aa: CASSLFPGGPNEQYF
v_gene: TRBV27
j_gene: TRBJ2-7
d_gene: TRBD2
abundance: few

CDR3nt: TGCGCCAGCAGCCGGGCCCGGACAGGTTACAATGAGCAGTTCTTC
CDR3aa: CASSRARTGYNEQFF
v_gene: TRBV4-3
j_gene: TRBJ2-1
d_gene: TRBD1
abundance: few

CDR3nt: TGTGCCGGCAGTTACTCGCCTAGCGGAGACCCAGATACGCAGTATTTT
CDR3aa: CAGSYSPSGDPDTQYF
v_gene: TRBV6-2/TRBV6-3
j_gene: TRBJ2-3
d_gene: TRBD2
abundance: .

CDR3nt: TGTGCCAGCAGTCCCGGACAAGAATCGAACACTGAAGCTTTCTTT
CDR3aa: CASSPGQESNTEAFF
v_gene: TRBV6-6
j_gene: TRBJ1-1
d_gene: .
abundance: .

CDR3nt: TGTGCCAGCAGTAAGACCCCGCTGCGAGAGACCCAGTACTTC
CDR3aa: CASSKTPLRETQYF
v_gene: TRBV6-2/TRBV6-3
j_gene: TRBJ2-5
d_gene: .
abundance: .

CDR3nt: TGCAGCGTTGCAGGACAGGCGGGGAGGAACACTGAAGCTTTCTTT
CDR3aa: CSVAGQAGRNTEAFF
v_gene: TRBV29-1
j_gene: TRBJ1-1
d_gene: TRBD1
abundance: few

CDR3nt: TGTGCCAGCAGATTAGACAGGGCCACCTACAATGAGCAGTTCTTC
CDR3aa: CASRLDRATYNEQFF
v_gene: TRBV6-2/TRBV6-3
j_gene: TRBJ2-1
d_gene: TRBD1
abundance: .

CDR3nt: TGTGCGGTCCAAGGGAGCCTCAATGAGCAGTTCTTC
CDR3aa: CAVQGSLNEQFF
v_gene: TRBV27
j_gene: TRBJ2-1
d_gene: .
abundance: .

CDR3nt: TGCAGTGCTAGTCAGGGACCCGGGTATAGCAATCAGCCCCAGCATTTT
CDR3aa: CSASQGPGYSNQPQHF
v_gene: TRBV20-1
j_gene: TRBJ1-5
d_gene: .
abundance: .

CDR3nt: TGCGCCAGCAGCCAGCTCGGGACTAGCGGGGGGCAAGAGACCCAGTACTTC
CDR3aa: CASSQLGTSGGQETQYF
v_gene: TRBV4-1
j_gene: TRBJ2-5
d_gene: TRBD2
abundance: few

CDR3nt: TGTGCCAGCAGCTTAGGCGGGAGATTGACAGATACGCAGTATTTT
CDR3aa: CASSLGGRLTDTQYF
v_gene: TRBV7-8
j_gene: TRBJ2-3
d_gene: TRBD2
abundance: .

CDR3nt: TGTGCCAGCAGACCCCCGGGACTGAGGCCCTATGGCTACACCTTC
CDR3aa: CASRPPGLRPYGYTF
v_gene: TRBV7-2
j_gene: TRBJ1-2
d_gene: .
abundance: few

CDR3nt: TGCAGTGCCGGAGCGGGGGCGGGCACAGATACGCAGTATTTT
CDR3aa: CSAGAGAGTDTQYF
v_gene: TRBV20-1
j_gene: TRBJ2-3
d_gene: TRBD2
abundance: .

CDR3nt: TGCAGTGCTAGCCCAGGGATGACCGAAAAACTGTTTTTT
CDR3aa: CSASPGMTEKLFF
v_gene: TRBV20-1
j_gene: TRBJ1-4
d_gene: .
abundance: .

CDR3nt: TGCAGCGTTGAGGTCTCCTACGAGCAGTACTTC
CDR3aa: CSVEVSYEQYF
v_gene: TRBV29-1
j_gene: TRBJ2-7
d_gene: .
abundance: few

CDR3nt: TGCAGCGTTGAAGGGGGCTTGGGTACGGCATCTGGAAACACCATATATTTT
CDR3aa: CSVEGGLGTASGNTIYF
v_gene: TRBV29-1
j_gene: TRBJ1-3
d_gene: .
abundance: .

CDR3nt: TGTGCCAGCAGCACACGACAGGGTGGCACAAACACCATATATTTT
CDR3aa: CASSTRQGGTNTIYF
v_gene: TRBV7-9
j_gene: TRBJ1-3
d_gene: TRBD1
abundance: .

CDR3nt: TGTGCCAGCAGCGTAGCTACAGGGAAGAACGAGCAGTACTTC
CDR3aa: CASSVATGKNEQYF
v_gene: TRBV9
j_gene: TRBJ2-7
d_gene: .
abundance: .

CDR3nt: TGTGCCAGCAGCCTCACGGGACTAGCGGGAGATGAGCAGTTCTTC
CDR3aa: CASSLTGLAGDEQFF
v_gene: TRBV7-2
j_gene: TRBJ2-1
d_gene: TRBD2
abundance: .

CDR3nt: TGCGCCAGCAGCACCCTAGGACAGGGAGAGACCCAGTACTTC
CDR3aa: CASSTLGQGETQYF
v_gene: TRBV5-1
j_gene: TRBJ2-5
d_gene: TRBD1
abundance: few

CDR3nt: TGCAGTGCTATAGAGTTGGTGCCACCCACAAGCTCCTACGAGCAGTACTTC
CDR3aa: CSAIELVPPTSSYEQYF
v_gene: TRBV20-1
j_gene: TRBJ2-7
d_gene: .
abundance: .

CDR3nt: TGCAGTGCTGCCCTCGGCGGGAGGGGGACCGGGGAGCTGTTTTTT
CDR3aa: CSAALGGRGTGELFF
v_gene: TRBV20-1
j_gene: TRBJ2-2
d_gene: TRBD2
abundance: .

CDR3nt: TGCGCCGGCAGCCCAGGGACAGTTGCCTACGAGCAGTACTTC
CDR3aa: CAGSPGTVAYEQYF
v_gene: TRBV5-1
j_gene: TRBJ2-7
d_gene: TRBD1
abundance: .

CDR3nt: TGCGCCAGCAGTTACGAGCGGGCTAACACAGATACGCAGTATTTT
CDR3aa: CASSYERANTDTQYF
v_gene: TRBV4-3
j_gene: TRBJ2-3
d_gene: .
abundance: few

CDR3nt: TGTGCCAGCAGCTTAGAGGGACAGGGGAACTATGGCTACACCTTC
CDR3aa: CASSLEGQGNYGYTF
v_gene: TRBV7-2
j_gene: TRBJ1-2
d_gene: TRBD1
abundance: few

CDR3nt: TGCAGCGTTGAAGAGACTAGCGGGAATTTCTACACCGGGGAGCTGTTTTTT
CDR3aa: CSVEETSGNFYTGELFF
v_gene: TRBV29-1
j_gene: TRBJ2-2
d_gene: TRBD2
abundance: .

CDR3nt: TGTGCCAGCAGCTTAACTAGCGGGGGGGAGTACTTC
CDR3aa: CASSLTSGGEYF
v_gene: TRBV11-2
j_gene: TRBJ2-5
d_gene: TRBD2
abundance: .

CDR3nt: TGCAGCGTCGCCGGGACAGCAAAAGAGACCCAGTACTTC
CDR3aa: CSVAGTAKETQYF
v_gene: TRBV29-1
j_gene: TRBJ2-5
d_gene: TRBD1
abundance: few

CDR3nt: TGTGCCAGCAGTGAATCCAGGGGGGTCACCTACGAGCAGTACTTC
CDR3aa: CASSESRGVTYEQYF
v_gene: TRBV2
j_gene: TRBJ2-7
d_gene: .
abundance: .